This is a list of T cell receptor beta chains from one sample in a study of cytomegalovirus exposure and HLA in healthy donors. Data came from immunoSEQ multiplex PCR; TCRdb stores just in-frame clones and leaves some out. Of about 90,000 clones detected, under 85% appear once; the ten largest clones hold about 2.5%. Material: PBMCs. These receptors were obtained from a man aged 25-45 years in good health and CMV-seronegative. Each CDR3 is given with its conserved first and last residue. The order of the fields is clone size, D gene, V gene, J gene, CDR3 protein, CDR3 DNA. D genes are given only for firm matches. Part of the rows lack a size; the others show once, few, many or a class for expanded clones.

abundance: NA; d_gene: NA; v_gene: TRBV7-9; j_gene: TRBJ2-6; CDR3aa: CASRGAGANVLTF; CDR3nt: TGTGCCAGCAGGGGAGCCGGGGCCAACGTCCTGACTTTC
abundance: NA; d_gene: TRBD1; v_gene: TRBV5-1; j_gene: TRBJ1-2; CDR3aa: CASSLPGQKSGGYTF; CDR3nt: TGCGCCAGCAGCTTACCGGGACAGAAAAGTGGTGGCTACACCTTC
abundance: NA; d_gene: TRBD1; v_gene: TRBV2; j_gene: TRBJ2-7; CDR3aa: CASRTGTGPYEQYF; CDR3nt: TGTGCCAGCAGAACCGGGACAGGGCCCTACGAGCAGTACTTC
abundance: NA; d_gene: TRBD1; v_gene: TRBV7-2; j_gene: TRBJ1-2; CDR3aa: CASSVQGGGYTF; CDR3nt: TGTGCCAGCAGCGTTCAGGGGGGTGGCTACACCTTC
abundance: few; d_gene: NA; v_gene: TRBV7-2; j_gene: TRBJ1-2; CDR3aa: CASSPQAGDYNYGYTF; CDR3nt: TGTGCCAGCAGCCCTCAGGCAGGGGATTATAACTATGGCTACACCTTC
abundance: NA; d_gene: NA; v_gene: TRBV5-6; j_gene: TRBJ2-5; CDR3aa: CASSSAGTQYF; CDR3nt: TGTGCCAGCAGCTCCGCGGGGACCCAGTACTTC
abundance: NA; d_gene: TRBD1; v_gene: TRBV5-6; j_gene: TRBJ2-7; CDR3aa: CASSLIGQGFHEQYF; CDR3nt: TGTGCCAGCAGCTTGATAGGACAGGGCTTCCACGAGCAGTACTTC
abundance: NA; d_gene: NA; v_gene: TRBV10-2; j_gene: TRBJ2-1; CDR3aa: CASSETALAYNEQFF; CDR3nt: TGCGCCAGCAGTGAGACCGCACTAGCCTACAATGAGCAGTTCTTC
abundance: NA; d_gene: NA; v_gene: TRBV5-6; j_gene: TRBJ2-2; CDR3aa: CASSLGRENTGELFF; CDR3nt: TGTGCCAGCAGCTTGGGTAGAGAGAACACCGGGGAGCTGTTTTTT
abundance: NA; d_gene: NA; v_gene: TRBV4-3; j_gene: TRBJ1-2; CDR3aa: CASSQGPLEPYLGYTF; CDR3nt: TGCGCCAGCAGCCAAGGTCCTCTGGAGCCTTATTTAGGCTACACCTTC
abundance: NA; d_gene: TRBD1; v_gene: TRBV28; j_gene: TRBJ1-6; CDR3aa: CASSKRQGVNSPLHF; CDR3nt: TGTGCCAGCAGCAAACGACAGGGAGTAAATTCACCCCTCCACTTT
abundance: NA; d_gene: NA; v_gene: TRBV11-3; j_gene: TRBJ1-1; CDR3aa: CASSPDLDQGMGTEAFF; CDR3nt: TGTGCCAGCAGCCCGGATCTAGACCAGGGAATGGGAACTGAAGCTTTCTTT
abundance: NA; d_gene: NA; v_gene: TRBV18; j_gene: TRBJ1-4; CDR3aa: CASSPPVTPEKLFF; CDR3nt: TGTGCCAGCTCACCACCAGTTACACCCGAAAAACTGTTTTTT
abundance: once; d_gene: NA; v_gene: TRBV4-2; j_gene: TRBJ1-3; CDR3aa: CASSQDPGAGNTIYF; CDR3nt: TGTGCCAGCAGCCAAGACCCGGGAGCGGGAAACACCATATATTTT
abundance: NA; d_gene: NA; v_gene: TRBV29-1; j_gene: TRBJ1-4; CDR3aa: CSAGEGRNEKLFF; CDR3nt: TGCAGCGCCGGGGAGGGGCGAAATGAAAAACTGTTTTTT
abundance: NA; d_gene: TRBD2; v_gene: TRBV11-3; j_gene: TRBJ2-5; CDR3aa: CASSLGRLAGQETQYF; CDR3nt: TGTGCCAGCAGCTTAGGTCGACTAGCGGGCCAAGAGACCCAGTACTTC
abundance: NA; d_gene: NA; v_gene: TRBV2; j_gene: TRBJ2-2; CDR3aa: CASRTGGELFF; CDR3nt: TGTGCCAGCAGGACGGGCGGGGAGCTGTTTTTT